The rows below give T cell receptor beta chains drawn from one sample of a study of blood T cell repertoires in COVID-19. The method was immunoSEQ multiplex PCR; TCRdb's version includes in-frame clones alone and lacks a portion of them. The sample has roughly 410,000 clones; 89% are singletons. Sequences were obtained from peripheral blood. The receptors shown here come from a woman between 40 and 50 years old with COVID-19, enrolled during active disease. The conserved cysteine and the conserved F or W are not part of the CDR3 here. Rows may omit the clone size; those that give it use once, few, many or a size class.

size: once
V: TRBV5-4
J: TRBJ1-1
CDR3: ASSLGAGTGLNTEAF

size: NA
V: TRBV3-1/TRBV3-2
J: TRBJ1-1
CDR3: ASSQEGVNTEAF

size: once
V: TRBV7-8
J: TRBJ2-7
CDR3: ASSQDRGPFEQY

size: NA
V: TRBV27
J: TRBJ1-1
CDR3: ASSQRDSLNTEAF

size: few
V: TRBV6-6
J: TRBJ1-3
CDR3: ASGQDSGNTIY

size: NA
V: TRBV5-1
J: TRBJ1-2
CDR3: ASREQGAGYT

size: NA
V: TRBV7-9
J: TRBJ1-2
CDR3: ASSSWDRELSGYT

size: once
V: TRBV12-3/TRBV12-4
J: TRBJ1-1
CDR3: ASSFGLTEAF

size: NA
V: TRBV20-1
J: TRBJ1-2
CDR3: SAQTEYGYT

size: once
V: TRBV28
J: TRBJ2-5
CDR3: ASSLEGGGRKETQY

size: NA
V: TRBV9
J: TRBJ2-3
CDR3: ASSAGTSGYTDTQY

size: NA
V: TRBV12-3/TRBV12-4
J: TRBJ2-1
CDR3: ASSPGGPHEQF

size: NA
V: TRBV6-5
J: TRBJ2-7
CDR3: ASSLSQQY

size: NA
V: TRBV6-2/TRBV6-3
J: TRBJ2-4
CDR3: ASSYPGTGVDKNIQY

size: once
V: TRBV7-2
J: TRBJ2-1
CDR3: ASSLTRTSGSYNEQF

size: NA
V: TRBV6-5
J: TRBJ2-7
CDR3: ASRIYGAGTYEQY

size: NA
V: TRBV6-1
J: TRBJ2-7
CDR3: ASSEAQRGSSYEQY

size: NA
V: TRBV7-6
J: TRBJ2-7
CDR3: ASSATGTDYEQY

size: NA
V: TRBV19
J: TRBJ2-1
CDR3: ASSIVRQAYDNEQF

size: NA
V: TRBV7-9
J: TRBJ2-3
CDR3: ASSQAPPSGTDTQY

size: NA
V: TRBV28
J: TRBJ2-1
CDR3: ASTLTGTSMDEQF

size: NA
V: TRBV27
J: TRBJ1-4
CDR3: ASSFGGVYEKLF

size: NA
V: TRBV29-1
J: TRBJ1-2
CDR3: SVDRGGYGYT

size: NA
V: TRBV28
J: TRBJ1-2
CDR3: ASSYPGQSNYGYT

size: NA
V: TRBV5-1
J: TRBJ1-4
CDR3: ASSLSPSEKLF

size: NA
V: TRBV4-3
J: TRBJ2-1
CDR3: ASRTPPFPGAGEQF